These T cell receptor beta chains were read from a single sample in a study of blood T cell repertoires in COVID-19. Sequencing was performed with immunoSEQ multiplex PCR; in TCRdb, only in-frame clones are kept and a portion is missing. The data contain approximately 250,000 clones, approximately 88% of them singletons. Sample: PBMCs or T cells enriched from blood (not recorded which). All receptors derive from a woman aged 40 to 50 with acute COVID-19. CDR3s include the opening cysteine and the closing phenylalanine or tryptophan. The D gene is left open where the match is weak. Size tells how often a clone was seen (once, few, many) or the class of an expanded clone, and some rows leave it out.

d_gene	v_gene	abundance	j_gene	CDR3nt	CDR3aa
.	TRBV10-2	.	TRBJ2-1	TGCGCCAGCAGTGCTTGGTCTGTGAGCTCCTACAATGAGCAGTTCTTC	CASSAWSVSSYNEQFF
.	TRBV2	.	TRBJ2-5	TGTGCCAGCAGTCGTACTAGCAGACTCCAAGAGACCCAGTACTTC	CASSRTSRLQETQYF
TRBD1	TRBV6-5	few	TRBJ1-2	TGTGCCAGCAGTTATACAGGGGGCAATAACTATGGCTACACCTTC	CASSYTGGNNYGYTF
TRBD1	TRBV19	.	TRBJ2-4	TGTGCCAGTAGTGGCCGGGACAGCTTCATTCTAGCCAAAAACATTCAGTACTTC	CASSGRDSFILAKNIQYF
.	TRBV5-1	once	TRBJ2-3	TGCGCCAGCAGTACGGGGGACACAGATACGCAGTATTTT	CASSTGDTDTQYF
.	TRBV7-2	.	TRBJ2-1	TGTGCCAGCAGCTTACAGTACAATGAGCAGTTCTTC	CASSLQYNEQFF
TRBD1	TRBV11-2	.	TRBJ1-6	TGTGCCAGCAGCTCCTTAAAAGGGGACAGTTTTCCCTCAACCCTCCACTTT	CASSSLKGDSFPSTLHF
TRBD2	TRBV5-1	.	TRBJ2-1	TGCGCCAGCAGCTGGACGTCAAGCGGGAGTGTTTCCTACAATGAGCAGTTCTTC	CASSWTSSGSVSYNEQFF
TRBD2	TRBV6-4	few	TRBJ2-1	TGTGCCAGCAGTGACTCGCTAGCGGGAGGCAATGAGCAGTTCTTC	CASSDSLAGGNEQFF
.	TRBV4-1	few	TRBJ1-5	TGCGCCAGCAGCCCAGGCCCGGCCATTAATCAGCCCCAGCATTTT	CASSPGPAINQPQHF
.	TRBV7-9	.	TRBJ1-5	TGTGCCAGCAGCTTGAGAACGTCCGGGGGTAGCAATCAGCCCCAGCATTTT	CASSLRTSGGSNQPQHF
.	TRBV6-1	many	TRBJ1-5	TGTGCCAGCAGTGAAGGAGAAGGGGAAGGAGGGCAGCCCCAGCATTTT	CASSEGEGEGGQPQHF
TRBD2	TRBV24-1	once	TRBJ2-1	TGTGCCACCAGTGCTAGCGGGAGTTCCTACTACAATGAGCAGTTCTTC	CATSASGSSYYNEQFF
.	TRBV18	few	TRBJ2-5	TGTGCCAGCTCACCACGGGCGGGGAAAGAGACCCAGTACTTC	CASSPRAGKETQYF
.	TRBV9	.	TRBJ2-2	TGTGCCAGCAGCGTGCGGAGCACCGGGGAGCTGTTTTTT	CASSVRSTGELFF
TRBD1	TRBV5-1	.	TRBJ1-2	TGCGCCAGCAGCTTGGAAGGACAGGGGGTTTATGGCTACACCTTC	CASSLEGQGVYGYTF
.	TRBV7-2	.	TRBJ1-5	TGTGCCAGCGGAGGAAGAGACAGGTATCAGCCCCAGCATTTT	CASGGRDRYQPQHF
.	TRBV7-2	.	TRBJ2-1	TGTGCCAGCAGCTCCTACCTAGGCTCCTACAATGAGCAGTTCTTC	CASSSYLGSYNEQFF
TRBD1	TRBV6-5	.	TRBJ2-5	TGTGCCAGCAGTTACGCTGGGACAGGGGGGGGAGAGACCCAGTACTTC	CASSYAGTGGGETQYF
.	TRBV4-2	.	TRBJ1-5	TGTGCCAGCAGCCAGGGGGCTCTGGATCAGCCCCAGCATTTT	CASSQGALDQPQHF
TRBD2	TRBV7-2	.	TRBJ2-3	TGTGCCAGCAGCTTACTGGGACTAGCGGGACATACGCAGTATTTT	CASSLLGLAGHTQYF
TRBD1	TRBV18	.	TRBJ1-2	TGTGCCAGCGCCCGGGACAGGTTTGATGGCTACACCTTC	CASARDRFDGYTF
.	TRBV24-1	.	TRBJ2-2	TGTGCCACCAGTGACCAAACAGGGAACACCGGGGAGCTGTTTTTT	CATSDQTGNTGELFF
.	TRBV3-1/TRBV3-2	.	TRBJ1-1	TGTGCCAGCACCCTTATAAAAGGAGGCACTGAAGCTTTCTTT	CASTLIKGGTEAFF
TRBD1	TRBV6-5	.	TRBJ1-2	TGTGCCAGCAGTTACTCACCGGGACAGGACCACTATGGCTACACCTTC	CASSYSPGQDHYGYTF
.	TRBV9	.	TRBJ1-1	TGTGCCAGCAGCGTAGTGCCTGCAGGTGTCAACACTGAAGCTTTCTTT	CASSVVPAGVNTEAFF
TRBD2	TRBV7-2	once	TRBJ2-7	TGTGCCAGCAGCTGGGCTAGCGGGGGGAGGTACGAGCAGTACTTC	CASSWASGGRYEQYF
TRBD2	TRBV9	few	TRBJ2-2	TGTGCCAGCAGCGTAACGGGGGGGAACACCGGGGAGCTGTTTTTT	CASSVTGGNTGELFF
.	TRBV5-6	.	TRBJ2-7	TGTGCCAGCAGCTCGACCCACGGGGGTTCCTACGAGCAGTACTTC	CASSSTHGGSYEQYF
TRBD1	TRBV5-1	.	TRBJ1-2	TGCGCCAGCAGCTTCACAGGGGACTATGGCTACACCTTC	CASSFTGDYGYTF
.	TRBV5-6	.	TRBJ2-1	TGTGCCAGCAGCTGGGCCCCTCCCCCCCGTAATGAGCAGTTCTTC	CASSWAPPPRNEQFF
.	TRBV7-2	.	TRBJ1-3	TGTGCCAGCACTCACTCTACCTCTGGAAACACCATATATTTT	CASTHSTSGNTIYF
TRBD2	TRBV7-2	.	TRBJ2-3	TGTGCCAGCAGCTTAGATCGGGGGGCAGATACGCAGTATTTT	CASSLDRGADTQYF
.	TRBV5-1	once	TRBJ1-1	TGCGCCAGCAGCCCTCCGGGACTCTCGAACACTGAAGCTTTCTTT	CASSPPGLSNTEAFF
.	TRBV19	.	TRBJ2-3	TGTGCCAGTAGTAGTACAGGTGGCACAGATACGCAGTATTTT	CASSSTGGTDTQYF
.	TRBV7-2	.	TRBJ1-3	TGTGCCAGCAGCTTAGTTTCAGGCTCTGGAAACACCATATATTTT	CASSLVSGSGNTIYF
TRBD1	TRBV28	.	TRBJ2-1	TGTGCCAGCAGTTTATCGGGGACAGGGGTGGGTGAGCAGTTCTTC	CASSLSGTGVGEQFF
TRBD1	TRBV19	.	TRBJ1-5	TGTGCCAGTAGTAATGACAGGGGGCAGGGTCAGCCCCAGCATTTT	CASSNDRGQGQPQHF
.	TRBV6-1	.	TRBJ1-6	TGTGCCAGCACGGACAGATGGAGAAATTCACCCCTCCACTTT	CASTDRWRNSPLHF